These T cell receptor beta chains were read from a single sample in a study of T cells in localized non-small cell lung cancer. Generated by immunoSEQ multiplex PCR, the TCRdb table keeps only in-frame clones and is missing some. The table has around 2,200 clones, about 30% seen once. Here the sequenced sample was normal lung tissue next to the tumor, taken before any cancer treatment. The receptors were sampled from a man aged 35 to 69 with stage III lung adenocarcinoma. Both conserved end residues are part of each CDR3. D genes are given only for firm matches. Some rows have no size entry. The others give once, few or many, or a class for an expanded clone.

TRBJ1-1 | TRBV19 | . | . | 13 | CASSIGTNTEAFF | TGTGCCAGTAGTATAGGGACTAATACTGAAGCTTTCTTT
TRBJ2-5 | TRBV9 | TRBD2 | . | 13 | CASSVGGGETQYF | TGTGCCAGCAGCGTAGGGGGAGGGGAGACCCAGTACTTC
TRBJ2-7 | TRBV14 | . | . | 13 | CASSQARGWEQYF | TGTGCCAGCAGCCAAGCACGGGGATGGGAGCAGTACTTC
TRBJ2-6 | TRBV18 | . | once | 16 | CASSPGSASGANVLTF | TGTGCCAGCTCACCGGGAAGCGCCTCTGGGGCCAACGTCCTGACTTTC
TRBJ2-7 | TRBV12-5 | . | . | 11 | CASTVGHEQYF | TGTGCCAGCACCGTAGGCCACGAGCAGTACTTC
TRBJ1-5 | TRBV19 | . | once | 17 | CASSIGTDFYSNQPQHF | TGTGCCAGTAGTATAGGGACAGACTTTTATAGCAATCAGCCCCAGCATTTT
TRBJ1-3 | TRBV30 | . | few | 14 | CAWTGSASGNTIYF | TGTGCCTGGACTGGTTCCGCGTCTGGAAACACCATATATTTT
TRBJ2-2 | TRBV11-3 | TRBD2 | . | 19 | CASSLGGRLAGTHTGELFF | TGTGCCAGCAGCTTAGGGGGCAGACTAGCGGGGACTCACACCGGGGAGCTGTTTTTT
TRBJ1-2 | TRBV23-1 | . | few | 13 | CASTKEGSLGYTF | TGCGCCAGCACTAAGGAAGGTTCACTGGGCTACACCTTC
TRBJ2-1 | TRBV11-3 | TRBD1 | . | 16 | CASSLTRDRGYNEQFF | TGTGCCAGCAGCTTAACCCGGGACAGGGGGTACAATGAGCAGTTCTTC
TRBJ2-7 | TRBV11-3 | TRBD2 | . | 15 | CASSPTGGGPAEQYF | TGTGCCAGCAGCCCAACCGGGGGGGGACCAGCCGAGCAGTACTTC
TRBJ1-5 | TRBV11-3 | TRBD1 | medium-sized | 14 | CASSYDREEQPQHF | TGTGCCAGCAGTTATGACAGGGAGGAGCAGCCCCAGCATTTT
TRBJ2-3 | TRBV6-8 | . | . | 14 | CASSGGDQDDTQYF | TGTGCCAGCAGTGGCGGGGACCAGGATGATACGCAGTATTTT
TRBJ2-7 | TRBV11-3 | TRBD1 | medium-sized | 14 | CASSFKGQGGEQYF | TGTGCCAGCAGCTTCAAGGGACAGGGAGGCGAGCAGTACTTC
TRBJ1-5 | TRBV15 | TRBD1 | . | 16 | CATSTLGQGPNQPQHF | TGTGCCACCAGCACCCTTGGACAGGGCCCTAATCAGCCCCAGCATTTT
TRBJ2-5 | TRBV11-3 | . | few | 16 | CASSLKPAGLQETQYF | TGTGCCAGCAGCTTGAAGCCGGCGGGGCTTCAGGAGACCCAGTACTTC
TRBJ2-5 | TRBV2 | TRBD2 | medium-sized | 14 | CASRGLAEMGTQYF | TGTGCCAGCAGGGGACTAGCGGAGATGGGGACCCAGTACTTC
TRBJ1-1 | TRBV9 | . | medium-sized | 13 | CASSEGMNTEAFF | TGTGCCAGCAGTGAAGGGATGAACACTGAAGCTTTCTTT
TRBJ1-4 | TRBV29-1 | . | . | 14 | CSVMDLRTKEKLFF | TGCAGCGTTATGGATCTAAGGACGAAAGAAAAACTGTTTTTT
TRBJ2-5 | TRBV18 | . | few | 12 | CASSPLGETQYF | TGTGCCAGCTCGCCTCTAGGGGAGACCCAGTACTTC
TRBJ1-5 | TRBV19 | . | . | 14 | CASSGAGINQPQHF | TGTGCCAGTAGTGGGGCAGGAATAAATCAGCCCCAGCATTTT
TRBJ2-5 | TRBV11-3 | TRBD2 | . | 14 | CASSSRGGWETQYF | TGTGCCAGCAGCTCCCGGGGGGGCTGGGAGACCCAGTACTTC
TRBJ2-1 | TRBV5-1 | TRBD2 | . | 15 | CASSLVLAGGTEQFF | TGCGCCAGCAGCTTGGTGCTAGCGGGAGGAACCGAGCAGTTCTTC
TRBJ2-3 | TRBV30 | . | few | 14 | CAWSASASTDTQYF | TGTGCCTGGAGTGCTAGCGCCAGCACAGATACGCAGTATTTT
TRBJ1-5 | TRBV10-2 | . | . | 13 | CASSEDGNQPQHF | TGCGCCAGCAGTGAGGACGGCAATCAGCCCCAGCATTTT
TRBJ2-1 | TRBV11-3 | . | . | 14 | CASSPGSGDNEQFF | TGTGCCAGCAGCCCTGGCAGCGGCGACAATGAGCAGTTCTTC
TRBJ2-5 | TRBV11-3 | TRBD2 | many | 16 | CASSYPASGRRETQYF | TGTGCCAGCAGCTACCCCGCTAGCGGGAGGCGAGAGACCCAGTACTTC
TRBJ2-3 | TRBV11-3 | . | . | 16 | CASSPLGFPSTDTQYF | TGTGCCAGCAGCCCCTTAGGCTTCCCTAGCACAGATACGCAGTATTTT
TRBJ2-7 | TRBV28 | . | . | 13 | CASSWSISYEQYF | TGTGCCAGCAGTTGGTCAATCAGCTACGAGCAGTACTTC
TRBJ1-3 | TRBV11-3 | . | few | 14 | CASSLVGTGNTIYF | TGTGCCAGCAGCTTAGTGGGGACTGGAAACACCATATATTTT
TRBJ1-1 | TRBV5-1 | TRBD1 | few | 14 | CASSSPETGGSCFF | TGCGCCAGCAGCTCTCCCGAGACAGGGGGCTCTTGTTTCTTT
TRBJ2-7 | TRBV15 | TRBD2 | once | 16 | CATSRDEAGGPYEQYF | TGTGCCACCAGCAGAGATGAAGCGGGAGGTCCCTACGAGCAGTACTTC
TRBJ2-7 | TRBV28 | TRBD1 | . | 15 | CASTDGQGVLGEQYF | TGTGCCAGCACCGACGGACAGGGGGTGCTCGGGGAGCAGTACTTC
TRBJ1-6 | TRBV9 | . | . | 14 | CASSEQQGGSPLHF | TGTGCCAGCAGTGAACAACAGGGTGGATCACCCCTCCACTTT
TRBJ1-1 | TRBV18 | . | . | 15 | CASSPPSRTEPEAFF | TGTGCCAGCTCACCACCGTCACGGACAGAACCTGAAGCTTTCTTT